These 18 T cell receptor beta chains were all obtained from the same sample, sequenced in a study of blood T cell repertoires in COVID-19. Only in-frame clones appear in the TCRdb table, and some are missing; sequencing was by immunoSEQ multiplex PCR. Among about 190,000 clones listed, roughly 85% were seen once. Sequencing used peripheral blood. The receptor source for this set is a woman aged 25 to 39 with acute or convalescent COVID-19.

The V call is TRBV4-2, the J call TRBJ1-1; tentatively, D is TRBD1 (5 bases). Germline V gives CDR1 LGHNA, CDR2 YNFKEQ. This CDR3 has 15 amino acids. The V end was cut by 1 base, the J end by 2 bases, with 11 bases between. The chain's CDR3 is CASSQGEGLNTEAFF. CDR3 DNA sequence: TGTGCCAGCAGCCAAGGCGAGGGACTTAACACTGAAGCTTTCTTT.

The gene calls are TRBV28 and TRBJ2-1, with 8 bases fitting TRBD2. CDR1 is MDHEN, CDR2 SYDVKM, per germline. The CDR3 runs 11 residues. V shed 7 bases, J shed 15 bases, and the junction held 8 bases outside the gene matches. CDR3 nucleotide sequence: TGTGCCAGCACCGTAGCGGGACTAGGGTTCTTC. It translates to CASTVAGLGFF.

The V call is TRBV12-5, the J call TRBJ1-1; D remains ambiguous. The CDR3 has 22 residues. Germline CDR1 and CDR2: LGHNT and FRNRAP. Trimming shortened V by 1 base and J by 0 bases, and 30 bases separated the two germline ends. CDR3 sequence (DNA): TGTGCTAGTGGTTTGGCTTTAAGATGGGCCCCTCAAGGAATCCCTATGAACACTGAAGCTTTCTTT. It codes for CASGLALRWAPQGIPMNTEAFF.

With regard to this clone: Other DNA sequences in the sample encode the same CDR3. This chain connects TRBV29-1 to TRBJ1-5, with 10 bases matching TRBD1. V shed 6 bases and J 4 bases; nucleotides not matched to a gene: 3. The length of the CDR3 is 13 residues. Germline assignment: CDR1 SQVTM and CDR2 ANQGSEA. Written as DNA, the CDR3 is TGCAGCGTGGGACAGGGGCTTAATCAGCCCCAGCATTTT. Encoded protein: CSVGQGLNQPQHF.

This clone appeared a few times. The V and J genes are TRBV30 and TRBJ1-5, with D uncertain. CDR1 and CDR2 from the germline V gene are GTSNPN and SVGIG (reference sequence). The CDR3 runs 16 residues. V lost 0 bases to trimming and J lost 3 bases, with 15 bases between them. CDR3 amino acids: CAWSVAAGGLNQPQHF. The DNA of the CDR3 is TGTGCCTGGAGTGTAGCGGCAGGCGGACTCAATCAGCCCCAGCATTTT.

The rearrangement joins TRBV28 to TRBJ2-3, with a weak D call TRBD1 (5 bases). Trimming took 3 bases from V and 2 from J, leaving 9 bases between them. This CDR3 has 14 amino acids. CDR1 MDHEN and CDR2 SYDVKM come from the germline V gene. This CDR3 is CASSFSGSTDTQYF. In DNA, the CDR3 is TGTGCCAGCAGTTTTTCAGGGTCCACAGATACGCAGTATTTT.

The J gene is TRBJ2-1, the V gene TRBV11-2; 12 bases are shared with TRBD2. With 3 bases clipped from V and 9 bases from J, the junction kept 18 bases outside the gene matches. Germline V lookup: CDR1 SGHAT, CDR2 FQNNGV. This CDR3 is 19 amino acids long. CDR3 amino acids: CASSFGRRRLAGVGGEQFF. The CDR3 DNA follows: TGTGCCAGCAGCTTCGGGAGAAGGCGACTAGCGGGAGTGGGGGGTGAGCAGTTCTTC.

V usage is TRBV7-2 and J usage is TRBJ1-1; a possible D gene is TRBD1 (5 bases). CDR3 length: 16 amino acids. V was shortened by 6 bases and J by 1 base, with 18 bases between the two germline ends. CDR1 is SGHTA and CDR2 is FQGNSA in the germline V gene. The CDR3 bases are TGTGCCAGCAGTCTCGACAGCCCCAAACCGAACACTGAAGCTTTCTTT. Residues: CASSLDSPKPNTEAFF.

This clone was counted between two and nine times. The chain carries TRBV14 and TRBJ2-7; unclear D gene. The CDR3 is 15 amino acids. The germline V gene encodes CDR1 SGHDN and CDR2 FVKESK. The V gene lost 1 base and the J gene lost 2 bases, with 12 bases spanning the gap. CDR3 region: CASSQGAARTYEQYF. DNA of the CDR3: TGTGCCAGCAGCCAAGGGGCAGCCCGTACCTACGAGCAGTACTTC.

The rearrangement links TRBV5-6 to TRBJ1-2, with 7 bases matching TRBD1. The CDR3 has 14 residues. Germline V gene lookup returns CDR1 SGHDT and CDR2 YYEEEE. Trimming at V came to 5 bases and at J to 4 bases, leaving 8 bases not matched to a gene. The CDR3 coding sequence is TGTGCCAGCAGAGAGCAGGGGGTGCCCTATGGCTACACCTTC. Amino acids: CASREQGVPYGYTF.

This chain links TRBV5-1 with TRBJ2-7; 7 bases line up with TRBD1. CDR3 size: 13 residues. V was pared by 7 bases and J by 2 bases, with 6 bases of the junction left unmatched. Germline CDR1 is SGHRS and CDR2 is YFSETQ. The CDR3 here is CASGRDRAYEQYF. DNA for the CDR3: TGCGCCAGCGGCCGAGACAGGGCCTACGAGCAGTACTTC.

This clone was observed many times. This rearrangement joins TRBV4-2 to TRBJ1-2; TRBD1 matches at 8 bases. This CDR3 contains 16 residues. Trimming removed 1 base from V and 4 bases from J; junction bases left unmatched: 8. The germline V gene encodes CDR1 LGHNA and CDR2 YNFKEQ. CDR3 in amino acids: CASSQASGGFSYGYTF. The CDR3 DNA sequence: TGTGCCAGCAGCCAAGCCTCAGGGGGCTTCAGCTATGGCTACACCTTC.

The chain couples TRBV7-9 to TRBJ2-7; D gene uncertain. The CDR3 extends over 14 amino acids. V lost 1 base to trimming and J lost 2 bases, with 9 bases between them. Germline V CDR1 and CDR2: SEHNR, FQNEAQ (reference sequence). For the CDR3, the DNA is TGTGCCAGCAGCTTAGTGGGCCTGCCCTACGAGCAGTACTTC. Protein product: CASSLVGLPYEQYF.

This clone was detected only once. The chain uses TRBV27 and TRBJ1-1; 7 bases are a match to TRBD1. There are 14 residues in the CDR3. The V segment lost 5 bases and the J segment 4 bases; nucleotides outside the gene matches: 7. Germline V CDR1 and CDR2: MNHEY, SMNVEV (reference sequence). The CDR3 sequence is CASSITQGGTEAFF. CDR3 nucleotides: TGTGCCAGCAGTATAACTCAGGGGGGCACTGAAGCTTTCTTT.

V is TRBV5-1 and J is TRBJ2-5; 10 nucleotides agree with TRBD1. The trim removed 3 bases at V and 1 base at J, leaving 0 bases unmatched. Germline lookup yields CDR1 SGHRS and CDR2 YFSETQ. The CDR3 runs 14 residues. The CDR3 region is CASSWTGGQETQYF. CDR3 bases: TGCGCCAGCAGCTGGACAGGGGGCCAAGAGACCCAGTACTTC.

The genes are TRBV3-1 (or the pseudogene TRBV3-2) and TRBJ1-4, with 9 bases that match TRBD1. J gave up 6 bases and V 4 bases, and 3 bases lay outside the gene matches. This CDR3 contains 14 residues. Germline V gene sequence: CDR1 LGHDT, CDR2 YNNKEL (reference sequence). As DNA, the CDR3 is TGTGCCAGCAGCCCCGGACAGGGGTATGAAAAACTGTTTTTT. It specifies CASSPGQGYEKLFF.

The V and J genes are TRBV5-1 and TRBJ1-1; D possibly corresponds to TRBD1 (5 bases). V was shortened by 4 bases and J by 2 bases, with 18 bases between the two germline ends. CDR3 size: 16 residues. The germline V gene has CDR1 SGHRS and CDR2 YFSETQ. In DNA form, the CDR3 reads TGCGCCAGCAGCCCCGAGGTAGTAGGGGTTAACACTGAAGCTTTCTTT. Translation: CASSPEVVGVNTEAFF. Complete variable domain (other parts from reference TRBV5-1 and TRBJ1-1): KAGVTQTPRYLIKTRGQQVTLSCSPISGHRSVSWYQQTPGQGLQFLFEYFSETQRNKGNFPGRFSGRQFSNSRSEMNVSTLELGDSALYLCASSPEVVGVNTEAFFGQGTRLTVV.

The chain links TRBV27 to TRBJ1-5, with 7 bases matching TRBD1. Germline-derived CDR1 and CDR2 are MNHEY and SMNVEV (reference sequence). The CDR3 consists of 15 residues. V was pared by 3 bases and J by 5 bases, with 7 bases of the junction left unmatched. The CDR3 region is CASSLEGAADQPQHF. The CDR3 bases are TGTGCCAGCAGTTTGGAGGGGGCGGCCGATCAGCCCCAGCATTTT.